This TCR beta chain was profiled in a study of T-cell memory formation after mild COVID-19. Study-level points and caveats: Clones that got smaller from day 15 to 85 had even CD4/CD8, while clones growing later tipped toward CD4+.

The junction had 8 bases not matched to a gene; V was cut back by 4 bases and J by 8 bases. Germline V gives CDR1 SGHRS, CDR2 YFSETQ. The CDR3 is 14 amino acids. This clonotype has more than one count but fewer than ten. Its antigen is unknown. TCRdb fed the 5' RACE reads into MiXCR, producing one record per CDR3 protein. This sample has a few hundred thousand distinct CDR3 sequences, with 13% to 15% found just once. Source material: PBMCs or a T cell subset sorted from them (not recorded which). The rearrangement uses TRBV5-1 and TRBJ1-2; TRBD1 aligns across 10 bases. This sequence was found in a man between 18 and 35 years old who had mild COVID-19 (a few samples of this study predate the infection). Cell type and time point are not known. CDR3 sequence reads: CASSPGGTGVGYTF. CDR3 nucleotide sequence: TGCGCCAGCAGCCCCGGAGGGACAGGGGTCGGCTACACCTTC.